This T cell receptor beta chain was recovered during a study of CD8 T cells in ankylosing spondylitis. TCRdb fed the 5' RACE reads into MiXCR, producing one record per CDR3 protein. The repertoire includes about 360,000 distinct CDR3 sequences, 20% of them detected once, and roughly 13% sits in the top ten. CDR1 is MDHEN and CDR2 is SYDVKM in the germline V gene. V was shortened by 3 bases and J by 6 bases, with 15 bases between the two germline ends. CDR3 length: 14 amino acids. The receptor's source is a male donor with ankylosing spondylitis or in good health (not recorded which). The sample comprised blood, either unsorted or a sorted T cell fraction (not recorded which). The chain couples TRBV28 to TRBJ2-7; D remains unclear. CDR3 sequence: CASSFDPAPVEQYF. In DNA, the CDR3 is TGTGCCAGCAGTTTTGATCCAGCCCCTGTCGAGCAGTACTTC. The variable domain in full, completed from reference TRBV28 and TRBJ2-7, reads DVKVTQSSRYLVKRTGEKVFLECVQDMDHENMFWYRQDPGLGLRLIYFSYDVKMKEKGDIPEGYSVSREKKERFSLILESASTNQTSMYLCASSFDPAPVEQYFGPGTRLTVT.